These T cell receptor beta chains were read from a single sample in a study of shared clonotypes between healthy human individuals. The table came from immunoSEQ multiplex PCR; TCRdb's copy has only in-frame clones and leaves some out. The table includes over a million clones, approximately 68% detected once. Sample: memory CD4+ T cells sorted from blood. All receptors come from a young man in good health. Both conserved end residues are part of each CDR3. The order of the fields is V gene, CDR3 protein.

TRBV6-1 CASSVGLAGGWTDTQYF
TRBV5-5 CASSLGWERDEKLFF
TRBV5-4 CASSYTSQKNTEAFF
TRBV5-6 CASSRGLPYEQYF
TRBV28 CASSLSLKKLFF
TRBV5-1 CASSSGQPGGHEQYF
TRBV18 CASSPRDPGQIAITDTQYF
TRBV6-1 CASPPYLGGEQYF
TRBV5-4 CASSDRSIANYGYTF
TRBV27 CASSLRADQPQHF
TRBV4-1 CASSQVGAGGYTF
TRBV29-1 CSVEIGTRETQYF
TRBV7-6 CASSFDGSTSPLHF
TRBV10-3 CAISVGPGQAYGYTF
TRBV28 CASSPAGGAETQYF
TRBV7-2 CASSLGPSTDTQYF
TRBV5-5 CASSMDKGDYGYTF
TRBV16 CASSPRATNEKLFF
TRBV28 CASSWFRDSNQPQHF
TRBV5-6 CASSRTGGMVGYTF
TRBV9 CASAGDRSYYNEQFF
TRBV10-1 CASSEVPRAGELFF
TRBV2 CASRDSSAQETQYF
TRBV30 CAWSVGLTGGSTNEKLFF
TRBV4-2 CASSHARGGAGDETQYF
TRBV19 CASSIGGSGPDTQYF
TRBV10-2 CASKASHSGNTIYF
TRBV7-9 CASSLSTRGDTRTIYF
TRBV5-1 CASRAGHMNTEAFF
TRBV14 CASSQGYGYTF
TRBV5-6 CASSLGIKGTDTQYF
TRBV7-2 CASTLTGTDTQYF
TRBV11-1 CASSFNRGVWTEAFF
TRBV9 CASSVSGSMNTGELFF
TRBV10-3 CAISPGLGFDEQFF
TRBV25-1 CASRQGEDYGYTF
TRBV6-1 CASSEGSSYTF